This TCR beta chain was identified in a study of T-cell memory formation after mild COVID-19. Study conclusions and caveats: Certain responding clones were present in pre-infection memory, suggesting participation of cross-reactive memory. Shrinking CD4+ clones were chiefly CM and EM; CD8+ ones were chiefly EMRA.

TCRdb re-called the 5' RACE reads through MiXCR, storing one row per CDR3 protein. The data show a few hundred thousand distinct CDR3 sequences, with 25% to 30% seen just once and approximately 15% held by the top ten. As concerns this clonotype: Its target is unknown.

CDR3 length: 13 residues. CDR1 and CDR2 from the germline V gene are MNHEY and SVGAGI. The V end lost 6 bases, the J end lost 2 bases, and 9 bases lay between the germline ends. The rearrangement uses TRBV6-5 and TRBJ2-3; D perhaps matches TRBD2 (6 bases). This receptor was identified in an adult woman who had mild COVID-19 (a few samples of this study predate the infection). Cell type and time point are not known. Sequenced input: PBMCs or a T cell subset sorted from them (not recorded which). The CDR3 here is CASRGTATDTQYF. DNA for the CDR3: TGTGCCAGCAGAGGGACTGCCACAGATACGCAGTATTTT.